This T cell receptor beta chain is from a study of cytomegalovirus exposure and HLA in healthy donors. Repertoires were generated with immunoSEQ multiplex PCR, while TCRdb's copy carries only in-frame clones and drops some. The profile shows approximately 150,000 clones, around 90% of them singletons. Trimming at V came to 2 bases and at J to 8 bases, leaving 7 bases not matched to a gene. There are 15 residues in the CDR3. The germline V gene encodes CDR1 MNHNS and CDR2 SASEGT. The specimen was PBMCs. The rearrangement links TRBV6-1 to TRBJ1-4; 8 nucleotides match TRBD1. The sequence derives from a man between 18 and 29 years old in good health and CMV-seropositive. CDR3 nucleotides: TGTGCCAGCAGTGAAAAAACAGGGGGGGAGGAAAAACTGTTTTTT. Translation: CASSEKTGGEEKLFF.